The rows below give T cell receptor beta chains drawn from one sample of a study of OX40 agonist ivuxolimab in advanced cancers. The assay was immunoSEQ multiplex PCR, and TCRdb's table has in-frame clones only and misses some. The table includes roughly 70,000 clones, 80% to 90% detected once. The sample consisted of CD4+ or CD8+ T cells sorted from blood, taken in a trial of the OX40 agonist ivuxolimab. The receptor set was obtained from an adult with an advanced solid tumor such as melanoma, head and neck, liver or kidney cancer. Both conserved end residues are trimmed from each CDR3.

v_gene | CDR3aa
TRBV11-2 | ASSHRERGTSYEQY
TRBV30 | AWRTGNSAETIY
TRBV9 | ASSFSGRPLSGELF
TRBV7-2 | ASSLGLAYQETQY
TRBV7-3 | ASSPTRQGRNEQF
TRBV29-1 | SVQAGANYNEQF
TRBV28 | ASSWERAPDTQY
TRBV5-1 | ASSELSSGGNTDTQY
TRBV30 | AWSVTDNQPQH
TRBV6-1 | ASRLETGSYEQY
TRBV2 | ASSEAGRTGLRNEQF
TRBV7-2 | ASSLEGGTQETQY
TRBV5-4 | ASRRTGLNTEAF
TRBV6-5 | ASSMTGAVNTEAF
TRBV7-9 | ASSANWGARDAF
TRBV29-1 | SVGQGGDTQY
TRBV5-1 | ASSIDLQGSGNTIY
TRBV7-2 | ASSPQVGETQY
TRBV30 | AWGGQGEGETQY
TRBV21-1 | ASSFPGGLNDNEQF
TRBV5-1 | ASSLEGGGDEKLF